The entry that follows covers one T cell receptor (beta chain) sequence. The CDR3 runs 16 residues. The V gene lost 2 bases and the J gene lost 2 bases, with 15 bases spanning the gap. The germline gives CDR1 SEHNR, CDR2 FQNEAQ (reference sequence). The data originate from a study of T-cell reconstitution after alpha-beta-depleted transplantation in children. Unique molecular identifiers were incorporated when the TCRbeta library was constructed. Using its own MiXCR run on the PCR reads, TCRdb lists one record per CDR3 protein. Among some 240,000 distinct CDR3 sequences, 9.7% were seen once, and the ten largest hold 5.1%.

The chain carries TRBV7-9 and TRBJ1-1, with no clear D. The TCR sequence derives from a human donor who donated a stem cell graft to a child with SCID. The sample here was PBMCs from the stem cell graft donor, taken from the stem cell graft. In nucleotides, the CDR3 is TGTGCCAGCAGCTTATGGGGTTGGCTTATAAACACTGAAGCTTTCTTT. Protein sequence: CASSLWGWLINTEAFF.